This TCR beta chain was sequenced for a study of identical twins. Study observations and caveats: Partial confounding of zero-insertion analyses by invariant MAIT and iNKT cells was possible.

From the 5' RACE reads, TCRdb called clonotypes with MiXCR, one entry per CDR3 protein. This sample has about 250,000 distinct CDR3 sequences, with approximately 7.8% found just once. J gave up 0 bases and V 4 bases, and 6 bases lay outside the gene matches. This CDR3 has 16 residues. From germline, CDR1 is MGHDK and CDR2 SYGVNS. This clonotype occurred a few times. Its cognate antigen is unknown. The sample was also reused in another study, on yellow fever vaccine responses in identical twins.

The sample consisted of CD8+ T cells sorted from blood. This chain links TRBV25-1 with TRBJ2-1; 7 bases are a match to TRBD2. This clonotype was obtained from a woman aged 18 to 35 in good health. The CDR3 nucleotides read TGTGCCAGCAGTGGAACTAGCGCGAGCTCCTACAATGAGCAGTTCTTC. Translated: CASSGTSASSYNEQFF.